Listed below are T cell receptor beta chains from one sample, sequenced in a study of T cell repertoires in cytomegalovirus infection. For these receptors, no antigen is known. MiXCR, applied by TCRdb to the reads, yields one record per CDR3 protein. The sample contains some 700,000 distinct CDR3 sequences, around 32% of which appear only once. Sample: cultured PBMCs, taken from culture after CMV antigen stimulation. The source is a human donor in good health (CMV status not recorded). Some clones in this sample may be carry-over from other donors' samples. Both conserved end residues are part of each CDR3. The D gene is left open where the match is weak. Not every row has a clone size; where given, it reads once, few, many or a size class.

v_call: TRBV29-1; j_call: TRBJ2-1; clone_size: -; d_call: -; cdr3_aa: CSVLTGNRREQFF; cdr3_nt: TGCAGCGTGCTGACAGGAAACCGGCGTGAGCAGTTCTTC
v_call: TRBV15; j_call: TRBJ2-5; clone_size: -; d_call: -; cdr3_aa: CATSPSRRETQYF; cdr3_nt: TGTGCCACCAGCCCGAGTAGGCGAGAGACCCAGTACTTC
v_call: TRBV7-2; j_call: TRBJ2-1; clone_size: many; d_call: -; cdr3_aa: CASSQGGGTTYNEQFF; cdr3_nt: TGTGCCAGCAGCCAGGGGGGCGGGACCACTTACAATGAGCAGTTCTTC
v_call: TRBV11-3; j_call: TRBJ2-1; clone_size: -; d_call: TRBD2; cdr3_aa: CASSDTWTSGYNEQFF; cdr3_nt: TGTGCCAGCAGCGACACCTGGACTAGCGGTTACAATGAGCAGTTCTTC
v_call: TRBV19; j_call: TRBJ2-1; clone_size: -; d_call: -; cdr3_aa: CASSIAGGTYNEQFF; cdr3_nt: TGTGCCAGTAGTATTGCAGGGGGGACCTACAATGAGCAGTTCTTC
v_call: TRBV7-2; j_call: TRBJ2-7; clone_size: few; d_call: -; cdr3_aa: CASSVDTGLSYEQYF; cdr3_nt: TGTGCCAGCAGCGTAGACACAGGGCTCTCCTACGAGCAGTACTTC
v_call: TRBV4-3; j_call: TRBJ2-3; clone_size: -; d_call: -; cdr3_aa: CASSLQGSRTDTQYF; cdr3_nt: TGCGCCAGCAGCCTACAGGGTTCTAGGACAGATACGCAGTATTTT
v_call: TRBV10-3; j_call: TRBJ1-4; clone_size: -; d_call: -; cdr3_aa: CAISPRGTNEKLFF; cdr3_nt: TGTGCCATCAGTCCTCGGGGAACTAATGAAAAACTGTTTTTT
v_call: TRBV12-3/TRBV12-4; j_call: TRBJ1-1; clone_size: few; d_call: -; cdr3_aa: CASSLRSTGTGRNTEAFF; cdr3_nt: TGTGCCAGCAGTTTAAGGTCCACCGGAACAGGGAGGAACACTGAAGCTTTCTTT
v_call: TRBV7-6; j_call: TRBJ1-2; clone_size: few; d_call: TRBD1; cdr3_aa: CASSFGGQGDSGYTF; cdr3_nt: TGTGCCAGCAGCTTCGGGGGACAGGGTGATTCTGGCTACACCTTC
v_call: TRBV7-8; j_call: TRBJ2-1; clone_size: -; d_call: -; cdr3_aa: CASTLLYGYNEQFF; cdr3_nt: TGTGCCAGCACCCTTCTGTACGGGTACAATGAGCAGTTCTTC
v_call: TRBV11-2; j_call: TRBJ1-2; clone_size: few; d_call: -; cdr3_aa: CASSLLLDSYGYTF; cdr3_nt: TGTGCCAGCAGCTTATTACTGGACAGCTATGGCTACACCTTC
v_call: TRBV5-4; j_call: TRBJ2-1; clone_size: -; d_call: TRBD2; cdr3_aa: CASSSGTSGYKDNEQFF; cdr3_nt: TGTGCCAGCAGCTCCGGGACTAGCGGCTATAAGGACAATGAGCAGTTCTTC
v_call: TRBV28; j_call: TRBJ2-7; clone_size: -; d_call: -; cdr3_aa: CASSLERALYEQYF; cdr3_nt: TGTGCCAGCAGTTTAGAACGGGCTCTCTACGAGCAGTACTTC
v_call: TRBV20-1; j_call: TRBJ2-5; clone_size: -; d_call: TRBD2; cdr3_aa: CSARGLAGQETQYF; cdr3_nt: TGCAGTGCTAGAGGGCTAGCGGGGCAAGAGACCCAGTACTTC
v_call: TRBV3-1; j_call: TRBJ1-2; clone_size: few; d_call: -; cdr3_aa: CASSLRSDIGYTF; cdr3_nt: TGTGCCAGCAGCCTCAGGAGCGATATAGGCTACACCTTC
v_call: TRBV10-3; j_call: TRBJ2-7; clone_size: -; d_call: TRBD2; cdr3_aa: CASWTSGSYEQYF; cdr3_nt: TGTGCCAGCTGGACTAGCGGTTCCTACGAGCAGTACTTC
v_call: TRBV7-2; j_call: TRBJ1-1; clone_size: -; d_call: TRBD1; cdr3_aa: CASKFRGQGGTEAFF; cdr3_nt: TGTGCCAGCAAATTTCGGGGACAGGGGGGAACTGAAGCTTTCTTT
v_call: TRBV6-1; j_call: TRBJ1-4; clone_size: few; d_call: -; cdr3_aa: CASSEHREDDNEKLFF; cdr3_nt: TGTGCCAGCAGTGAACACAGGGAGGACGATAATGAAAAACTGTTTTTT
v_call: TRBV6-5; j_call: TRBJ2-1; clone_size: once; d_call: -; cdr3_aa: CASSLGDLPYNEQFF; cdr3_nt: TGTGCCAGCAGTTTAGGGGACCTACCTTACAATGAGCAGTTCTTC
v_call: TRBV5-5; j_call: TRBJ2-5; clone_size: few; d_call: TRBD2; cdr3_aa: CASSSRREGNGETQYF; cdr3_nt: TGTGCCAGCAGCTCGAGGCGGGAGGGGAACGGGGAGACCCAGTACTTC
v_call: TRBV12-3/TRBV12-4; j_call: TRBJ2-1; clone_size: few; d_call: -; cdr3_aa: CASKNPVGDEQFF; cdr3_nt: TGTGCCAGCAAAAATCCAGTGGGCGATGAGCAGTTCTTC
v_call: TRBV7-9; j_call: TRBJ1-2; clone_size: -; d_call: TRBD1; cdr3_aa: CASSSGGWNYGYTF; cdr3_nt: TGTGCCAGCAGCTCAGGGGGATGGAACTATGGCTACACCTTC
v_call: TRBV10-3; j_call: TRBJ2-3; clone_size: -; d_call: -; cdr3_aa: CAISEEGPPDTQYF; cdr3_nt: TGTGCCATCAGTGAAGAGGGACCCCCAGATACGCAGTATTTT
v_call: TRBV2; j_call: TRBJ1-6; clone_size: -; d_call: TRBD1; cdr3_aa: CASGGRSSYNSPLHF; cdr3_nt: TGTGCATCAGGGGGGCGAAGCTCCTATAATTCACCCCTCCACTTT
v_call: TRBV11-2; j_call: TRBJ1-4; clone_size: many; d_call: -; cdr3_aa: CASSPGPYATNEKLFF; cdr3_nt: TGTGCCAGCAGCCCAGGCCCGTATGCAACTAATGAAAAACTGTTTTTT
v_call: TRBV7-9; j_call: TRBJ2-5; clone_size: -; d_call: -; cdr3_aa: CASSLTTGTQYF; cdr3_nt: TGTGCCAGCAGCCTTACGACCGGGACCCAGTACTTC
v_call: TRBV2; j_call: TRBJ2-5; clone_size: -; d_call: -; cdr3_aa: CASSESRQGAFTQYF; cdr3_nt: TGTGCCAGCAGTGAAAGTCGTCAGGGCGCCTTTACCCAGTACTTC
v_call: TRBV20-1; j_call: TRBJ2-1; clone_size: few; d_call: -; cdr3_aa: CSARKGVWEEQFF; cdr3_nt: TGCAGTGCTAGAAAGGGTGTGTGGGAGGAGCAGTTCTTC
v_call: TRBV7-2; j_call: TRBJ2-5; clone_size: -; d_call: -; cdr3_aa: CASSFWRLRETQYF; cdr3_nt: TGTGCCAGCAGCTTTTGGAGACTGCGGGAGACCCAGTACTTC
v_call: TRBV27; j_call: TRBJ2-1; clone_size: -; d_call: TRBD2; cdr3_aa: CASSAGTSGRPYNEQFF; cdr3_nt: TGTGCCAGCAGTGCCGGGACTAGCGGGAGGCCCTACAATGAGCAGTTCTTC
v_call: TRBV4-3; j_call: TRBJ2-7; clone_size: -; d_call: TRBD2; cdr3_aa: CASSQGDGRAPYEQYF; cdr3_nt: TGCGCCAGCAGCCAAGGAGACGGGAGGGCGCCCTACGAGCAGTACTTC
v_call: TRBV6-2/TRBV6-3; j_call: TRBJ1-5; clone_size: few; d_call: TRBD1; cdr3_aa: CASSDRDRGNQPQHF; cdr3_nt: TGTGCCAGCAGCGACCGGGACAGGGGGAATCAGCCCCAGCATTTT
v_call: TRBV7-2; j_call: TRBJ2-3; clone_size: many; d_call: TRBD2; cdr3_aa: CASSSKREGGTDTQYF; cdr3_nt: TGTGCCAGCAGCTCAAAGCGGGAGGGCGGAACAGATACGCAGTATTTT
v_call: TRBV28; j_call: TRBJ1-5; clone_size: few; d_call: -; cdr3_aa: CASKTVSNQPQHF; cdr3_nt: TGTGCCAGTAAGACGGTTAGCAATCAGCCCCAGCATTTT
v_call: TRBV19; j_call: TRBJ2-1; clone_size: -; d_call: -; cdr3_aa: CASSIDRHNEQFF; cdr3_nt: TGTGCCAGTAGTATAGACCGACACAATGAGCAGTTCTTC
v_call: TRBV19; j_call: TRBJ1-1; clone_size: few; d_call: -; cdr3_aa: CASSIEGAGVNTEAFF; cdr3_nt: TGTGCCAGTAGTATAGAAGGGGCAGGGGTGAACACTGAAGCTTTCTTT
v_call: TRBV27; j_call: TRBJ2-3; clone_size: -; d_call: TRBD1; cdr3_aa: CASRGGTTWTDTQYF; cdr3_nt: TGTGCCAGCAGAGGGGGCACTACGTGGACAGATACGCAGTATTTT
v_call: TRBV12-3/TRBV12-4; j_call: TRBJ2-3; clone_size: many; d_call: -; cdr3_aa: CASRLTDTQYF; cdr3_nt: TGTGCCAGCAGACTCACAGATACGCAGTATTTT
v_call: TRBV27; j_call: TRBJ2-2; clone_size: -; d_call: -; cdr3_aa: CATTGQGANPGELFF; cdr3_nt: TGTGCCACCACCGGCCAAGGGGCCAACCCCGGGGAGCTGTTTTTT
v_call: TRBV5-4; j_call: TRBJ1-1; clone_size: many; d_call: TRBD1; cdr3_aa: CASSTGQGRTEAFF; cdr3_nt: TGTGCCAGCAGCACGGGACAGGGTCGGACTGAAGCTTTCTTT
v_call: TRBV7-6; j_call: TRBJ2-1; clone_size: many; d_call: TRBD1; cdr3_aa: CASSLPGQGGNEQFF; cdr3_nt: TGTGCCAGCAGCTTGCCAGGACAGGGGGGGAATGAGCAGTTCTTC
v_call: TRBV12-3/TRBV12-4; j_call: TRBJ1-5; clone_size: -; d_call: -; cdr3_aa: CASSSNRRDQPQHF; cdr3_nt: TGTGCCAGCAGTTCCAACAGGAGGGATCAGCCCCAGCATTTT
v_call: TRBV6-2/TRBV6-3; j_call: TRBJ2-2; clone_size: -; d_call: TRBD2; cdr3_aa: CASSYPRTSGIYTGELFF; cdr3_nt: TGTGCCAGCAGTTACCCGAGGACTAGCGGGATTTATACCGGGGAGCTGTTTTTT
v_call: TRBV7-2; j_call: TRBJ1-5; clone_size: -; d_call: -; cdr3_aa: CASSPRVKQPQHF; cdr3_nt: TGTGCCAGCAGCCCCAGGGTGAAGCAGCCCCAGCATTTT
v_call: TRBV24-1; j_call: TRBJ1-5; clone_size: -; d_call: -; cdr3_aa: CATSAWGPNQPQHF; cdr3_nt: TGTGCCACCAGTGCCTGGGGACCCAATCAGCCCCAGCATTTT
v_call: TRBV12-3/TRBV12-4; j_call: TRBJ2-1; clone_size: -; d_call: -; cdr3_aa: CASSLAFSSDEQFF; cdr3_nt: TGTGCCAGCAGTTTAGCGTTTAGTAGCGATGAGCAGTTCTTC
v_call: TRBV19; j_call: TRBJ2-4; clone_size: -; d_call: -; cdr3_aa: CASSIVGSSKNIQYF; cdr3_nt: TGTGCCAGTAGTATAGTCGGCAGTTCCAAAAACATTCAGTACTTC
v_call: TRBV20-1; j_call: TRBJ2-1; clone_size: many; d_call: TRBD2; cdr3_aa: CSAKSQSGGTYNEQFF; cdr3_nt: TGCAGTGCTAAGTCACAGAGCGGGGGAACCTACAATGAGCAGTTCTTC
v_call: TRBV19; j_call: TRBJ1-5; clone_size: few; d_call: TRBD1; cdr3_aa: CASSGGGVSGTGRNQPQHF; cdr3_nt: TGTGCCAGTAGTGGGGGGGGAGTAAGCGGGACAGGCCGTAATCAGCCCCAGCATTTT
v_call: TRBV7-8; j_call: TRBJ2-5; clone_size: many; d_call: -; cdr3_aa: CASSTRVTQYF; cdr3_nt: TGTGCCAGCAGCACCCGGGTGACCCAGTACTTC